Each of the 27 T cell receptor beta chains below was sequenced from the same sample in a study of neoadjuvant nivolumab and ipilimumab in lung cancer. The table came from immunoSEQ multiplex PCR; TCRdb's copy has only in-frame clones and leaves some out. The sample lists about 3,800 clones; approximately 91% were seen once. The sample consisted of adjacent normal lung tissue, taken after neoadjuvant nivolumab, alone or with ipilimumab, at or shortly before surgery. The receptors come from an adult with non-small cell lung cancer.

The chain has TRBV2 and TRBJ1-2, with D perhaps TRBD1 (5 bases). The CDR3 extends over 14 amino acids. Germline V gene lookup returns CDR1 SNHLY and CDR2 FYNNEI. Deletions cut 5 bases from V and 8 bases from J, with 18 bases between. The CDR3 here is CASSPNQGIGGYTF. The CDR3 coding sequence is TGTGCCAGCAGTCCTAACCAGGGAATTGGGGGCTACACCTTC.

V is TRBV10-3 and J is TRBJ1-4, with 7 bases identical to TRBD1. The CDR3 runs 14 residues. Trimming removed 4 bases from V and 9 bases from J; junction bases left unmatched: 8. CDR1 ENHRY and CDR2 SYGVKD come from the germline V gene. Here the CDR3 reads CAISVGGGDKKLFF. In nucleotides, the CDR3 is TGTGCCATCAGTGTCGGAGGGGGCGATAAAAAACTGTTTTTT.

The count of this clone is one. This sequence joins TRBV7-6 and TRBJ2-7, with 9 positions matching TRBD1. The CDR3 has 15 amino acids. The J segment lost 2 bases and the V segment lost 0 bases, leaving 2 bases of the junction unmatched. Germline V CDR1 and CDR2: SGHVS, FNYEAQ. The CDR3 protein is CASSLATGGAYEQYF. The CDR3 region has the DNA TGTGCCAGCAGCTTAGCGACAGGGGGGGCCTACGAGCAGTACTTC.

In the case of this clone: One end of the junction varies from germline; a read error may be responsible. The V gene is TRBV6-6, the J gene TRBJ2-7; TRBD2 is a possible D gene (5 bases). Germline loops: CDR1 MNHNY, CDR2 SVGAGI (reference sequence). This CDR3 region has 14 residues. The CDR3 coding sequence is TGTGCCAGTCGAGACTATCAAGGGTCCTCCGAGCAGTACTTC. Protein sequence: CASRDYQGSSEQYF.

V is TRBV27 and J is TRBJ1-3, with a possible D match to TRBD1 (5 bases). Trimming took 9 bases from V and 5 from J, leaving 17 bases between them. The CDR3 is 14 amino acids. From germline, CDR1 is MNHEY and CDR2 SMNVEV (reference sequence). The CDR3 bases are TGTGCCAGACAGAGGGGAGCCCTCCGAAACACCATATATTTT. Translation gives CARQRGALRNTIYF.

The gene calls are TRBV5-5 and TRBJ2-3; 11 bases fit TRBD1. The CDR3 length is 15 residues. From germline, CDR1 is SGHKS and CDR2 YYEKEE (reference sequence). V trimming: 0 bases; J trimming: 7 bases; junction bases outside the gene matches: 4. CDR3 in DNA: TGTGCCAGCAGCTTGGTGGGGACAGGGGGAAATACGCAGTATTTT. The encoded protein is CASSLVGTGGNTQYF.

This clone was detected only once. CDR3 loop: CASSPPLGMNTEAFF. CDR3 DNA: TGTGCCAGCTCACCACCCCTCGGGATGAACACTGAAGCTTTCTTT. This chain uses TRBV18 with TRBJ1-1, with no clear D. The CDR3 covers 15 residues. V lost 0 bases and J lost 0, with 8 bases in between. Per germline, CDR1 KGHSH and CDR2 LQKENI.

CDR3 bases: TGTGCCAGCAGCTTAGCATTGGCGGGGTACTCCAATGAGCAGTTCTTC. Amino acids: CASSLALAGYSNEQFF. V gene TRBV11-3 combines with J gene TRBJ2-1, with D possibly matching TRBD2 (6 bases). CDR1 is SGHNT and CDR2 is YENEEA in the germline V gene. The V gene lost 1 base and the J gene lost 6 bases, with 16 bases spanning the gap. The CDR3 contains 16 residues.

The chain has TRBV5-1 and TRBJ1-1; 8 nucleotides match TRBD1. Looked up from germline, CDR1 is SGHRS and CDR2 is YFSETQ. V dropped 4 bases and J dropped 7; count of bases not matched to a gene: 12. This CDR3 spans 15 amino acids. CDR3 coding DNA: TGCGCCAGCAGCCCCTCCCCTTTGACAGGGGTTGAAGCTTTCTTT. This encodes CASSPSPLTGVEAFF.

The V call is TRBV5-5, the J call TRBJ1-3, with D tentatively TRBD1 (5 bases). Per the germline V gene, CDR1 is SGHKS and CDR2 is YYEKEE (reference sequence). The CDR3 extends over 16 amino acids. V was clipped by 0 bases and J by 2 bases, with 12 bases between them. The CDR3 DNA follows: TGTGCCAGCAGCTTGGTACTTTTAGGGGCTGGAAACACCATATATTTT. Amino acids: CASSLVLLGAGNTIYF.

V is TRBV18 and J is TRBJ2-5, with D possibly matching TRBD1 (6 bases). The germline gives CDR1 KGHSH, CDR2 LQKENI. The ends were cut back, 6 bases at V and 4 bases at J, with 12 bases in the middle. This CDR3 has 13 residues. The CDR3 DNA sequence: TGTGCCAGCTCTTCACAGGGAAGAGAGACCCAGTACTTC. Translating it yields CASSSQGRETQYF.

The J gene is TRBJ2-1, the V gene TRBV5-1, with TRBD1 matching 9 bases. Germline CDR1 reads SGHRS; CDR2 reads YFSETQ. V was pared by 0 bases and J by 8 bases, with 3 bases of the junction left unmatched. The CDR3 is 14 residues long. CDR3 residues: CASSLEQGAHEQFF. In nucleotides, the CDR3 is TGCGCCAGCAGCTTGGAACAGGGGGCTCATGAGCAGTTCTTC.

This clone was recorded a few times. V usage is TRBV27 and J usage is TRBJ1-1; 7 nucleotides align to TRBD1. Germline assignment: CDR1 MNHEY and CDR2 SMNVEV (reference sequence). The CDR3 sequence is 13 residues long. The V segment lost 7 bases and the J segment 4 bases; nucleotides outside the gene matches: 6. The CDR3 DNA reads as TGTGCCAGCATCTCAGACAGGGCCACTGAAGCTTTCTTT. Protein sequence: CASISDRATEAFF.

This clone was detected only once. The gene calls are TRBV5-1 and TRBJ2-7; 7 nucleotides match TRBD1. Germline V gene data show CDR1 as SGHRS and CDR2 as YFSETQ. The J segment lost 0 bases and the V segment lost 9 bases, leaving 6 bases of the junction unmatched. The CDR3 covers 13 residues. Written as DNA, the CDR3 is TGCGCCACCTCACAGGGGACCTCCTACGAGCAGTACTTC. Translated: CATSQGTSYEQYF.

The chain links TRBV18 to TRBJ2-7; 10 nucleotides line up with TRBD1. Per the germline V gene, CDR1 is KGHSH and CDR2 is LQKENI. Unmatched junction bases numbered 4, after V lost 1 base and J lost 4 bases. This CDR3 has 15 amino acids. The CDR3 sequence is CASSPQSGQGYEQYF. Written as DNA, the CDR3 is TGTGCCAGCTCACCACAGTCGGGACAGGGGTACGAGCAGTACTTC.

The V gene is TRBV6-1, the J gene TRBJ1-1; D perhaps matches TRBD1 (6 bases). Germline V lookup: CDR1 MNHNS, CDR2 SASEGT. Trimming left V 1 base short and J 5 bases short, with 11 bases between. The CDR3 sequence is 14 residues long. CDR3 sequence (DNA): TGTGCCAGCAGTGAAGTAACAGGGCAAACTGAAGCTTTCTTT. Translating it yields CASSEVTGQTEAFF.

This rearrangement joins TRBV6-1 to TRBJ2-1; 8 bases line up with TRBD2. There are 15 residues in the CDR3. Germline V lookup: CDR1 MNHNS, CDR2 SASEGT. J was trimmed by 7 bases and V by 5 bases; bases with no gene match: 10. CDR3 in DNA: TGTGCCAGCAGTCCAATGACTAGCGCAACAAATGAGCAGTTCTTC. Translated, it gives CASSPMTSATNEQFF.

This CDR3 reads CASSEALWGEQFF. The CDR3, as DNA: TGTGCCAGCAGTGAAGCGCTTTGGGGTGAGCAGTTCTTC. V is TRBV6-1 and J is TRBJ2-1; D gene unclear. Germline values: CDR1 MNHNS, CDR2 SASEGT. Deletions cut 0 bases from V and 9 bases from J, with 9 bases between. The CDR3 totals 13 residues.

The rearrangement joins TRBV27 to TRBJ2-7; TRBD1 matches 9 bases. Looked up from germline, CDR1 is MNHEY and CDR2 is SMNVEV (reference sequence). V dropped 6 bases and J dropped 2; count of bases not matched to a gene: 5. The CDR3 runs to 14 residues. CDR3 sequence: CASRIRDRAYEQYF. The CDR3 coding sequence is TGTGCCAGCAGAATCCGGGACAGGGCCTACGAGCAGTACTTC.

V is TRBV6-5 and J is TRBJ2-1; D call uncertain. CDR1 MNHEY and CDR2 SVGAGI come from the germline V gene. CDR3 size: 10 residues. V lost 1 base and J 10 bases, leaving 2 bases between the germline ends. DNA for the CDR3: TGTGCCAGCAGTTACTGGGAGCAGTTCTTC. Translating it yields CASSYWEQFF.

The CDR3 DNA follows: TGTGCCAGCAGCCCGCGACAGGGAAGGAACCAGCCCCAGCATTTT. Translation gives CASSPRQGRNQPQHF. The chain recombines TRBV11-2 with TRBJ1-5, with 7 bases fitting TRBD1. The CDR3 has 15 amino acids. CDR1 SGHAT and CDR2 FQNNGV come from the germline V gene. V trimming: 5 bases; J trimming: 7 bases; junction bases outside the gene matches: 11.

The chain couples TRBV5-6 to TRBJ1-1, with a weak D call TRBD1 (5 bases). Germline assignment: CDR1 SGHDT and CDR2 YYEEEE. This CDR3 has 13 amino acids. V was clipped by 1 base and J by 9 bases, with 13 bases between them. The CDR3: CASSLTGSRKAFF. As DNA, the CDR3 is TGTGCCAGCAGCTTGACAGGTAGTCGAAAAGCTTTCTTT.

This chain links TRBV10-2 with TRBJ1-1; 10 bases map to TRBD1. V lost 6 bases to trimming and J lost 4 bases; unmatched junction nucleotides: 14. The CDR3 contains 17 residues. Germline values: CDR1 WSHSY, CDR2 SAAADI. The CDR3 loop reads CASRNPGQGSWGTEAFF. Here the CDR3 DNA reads TGCGCCAGCAGGAATCCGGGACAGGGGTCATGGGGCACTGAAGCTTTCTTT.

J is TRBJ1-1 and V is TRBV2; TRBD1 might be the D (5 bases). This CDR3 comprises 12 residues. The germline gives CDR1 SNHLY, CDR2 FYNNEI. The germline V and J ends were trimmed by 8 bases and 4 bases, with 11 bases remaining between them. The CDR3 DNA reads TGTGCCAGCCTGGCAGGGATCACTGAAGCTTTCTTT. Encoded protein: CASLAGITEAFF.

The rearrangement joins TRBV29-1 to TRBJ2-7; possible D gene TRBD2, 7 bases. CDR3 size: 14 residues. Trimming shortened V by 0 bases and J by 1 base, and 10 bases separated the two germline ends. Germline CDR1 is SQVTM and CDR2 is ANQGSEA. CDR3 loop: CSVEEEGGSYEQYF. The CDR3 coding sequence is TGCAGCGTTGAAGAGGAGGGGGGGTCCTACGAGCAGTACTTC.

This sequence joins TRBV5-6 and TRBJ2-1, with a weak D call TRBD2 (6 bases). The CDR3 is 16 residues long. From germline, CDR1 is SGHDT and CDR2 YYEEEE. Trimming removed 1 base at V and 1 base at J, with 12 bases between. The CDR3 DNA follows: TGTGCCAGCAGCTTGTACGGGGGAAGGTCCTACAATGAGCAGTTCTTC. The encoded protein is CASSLYGGRSYNEQFF.

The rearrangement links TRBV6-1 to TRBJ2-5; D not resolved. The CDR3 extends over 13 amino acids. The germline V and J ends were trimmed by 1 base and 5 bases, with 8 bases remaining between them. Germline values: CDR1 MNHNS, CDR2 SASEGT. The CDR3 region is CASSEGGIETQYF. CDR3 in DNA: TGTGCCAGCAGTGAAGGGGGAATTGAGACCCAGTACTTC.